The next 11 T cell receptor beta chains were all read from a single sample in a study of blood T cells in healthy people across ages. Together with a sample-barcoded 5' primer, a J-beta primer mix was included in a second PCR lasting about 6 to 11 cycles. One entry per CDR3 protein results from TCRdb running MiXCR on the 5' RACE reads. Here the sample spans some 760,000 distinct CDR3 sequences, roughly 25% being singletons. These data were likewise used in another study, on T cells of mothers and their children.

Sequences were obtained from blood. These receptors came from a boy younger than 18 in good health.

This clonotype has at least ten counts. The V gene is TRBV7-2, the J gene TRBJ2-5, with TRBD2 matching over 9 bases. V shed 0 bases and J 4 bases; nucleotides not matched to a gene: 6. This CDR3 has 16 amino acids. CDR1 SGHTA and CDR2 FQGNSA come from the germline V gene. The CDR3 coding sequence is TGTGCCAGCAGCTTAGCGCGCCTAGCGGGGACAGAGACCCAGTACTTC. Translated: CASSLARLAGTETQYF. Combining the CDR3 with reference TRBV7-2 and TRBJ2-5 gives the whole variable domain GAGVSQSPSNKVTEKGKDVELRCDPISGHTALYWYRQSLGQGLEFLIYFQGNSAPDKSGLPSDRFSAERTGGSVSTLTIQRTQQEDSAVYLCASSLARLAGTETQYFGPGTRLLVL.

The gene calls are TRBV4-1 and TRBJ1-1, with a possible D match to TRBD1 (5 bases). V was clipped by 0 bases and J by 1 base, with 9 bases between them. CDR3 length: 15 residues. Looked up from germline, CDR1 is MGHRA and CDR2 is YSYEKL. CDR3 in amino acids: CASSQEWQGNTEAFF. CDR3 in DNA: TGCGCCAGCAGCCAAGAATGGCAGGGGAACACTGAAGCTTTCTTT.

V is TRBV11-2 and J is TRBJ2-4; 7 bases are a match to TRBD1. The V gene end was trimmed by 5 bases and the J gene end by 0 bases; junction bases not matched to a gene: 7. Germline V gene sequence: CDR1 SGHAT, CDR2 FQNNGV. The CDR3 spans 16 residues. The CDR3 DNA sequence: TGTGCCAGCAGCAAACAGGGGAAGCTAGCCAAAAACATTCAGTACTTC. Translation: CASSKQGKLAKNIQYF.

This clonotype was picked up a small number of times. The chain recombines TRBV7-9 with TRBJ1-4; D call uncertain. Per germline, CDR1 SEHNR and CDR2 FQNEAQ (reference sequence). V was pared by 5 bases and J by 12 bases, with 13 bases between. There are 12 residues in the CDR3. CDR3 sequence reads: CASSLEGSELFF. In DNA, the CDR3 is TGTGCCAGCAGCCTCGAGGGTTCGGAACTGTTTTTT.

CDR3 nucleotide sequence: TGTGCCAGCAGCTTAGTGTTTGGGGGATCTGGGGCCAACGTCCTGACTTTC. Its protein product is CASSLVFGGSGANVLTF. The chain couples TRBV13 to TRBJ2-6; D tentatively fits TRBD1 or TRBD2 (5 bases each). This CDR3 is 17 amino acids long. Germline loops: CDR1 PRHDT, CDR2 FYEKMQ (reference sequence). V was cut by 1 base and J by 1 base, with 11 bases left in between.

As regards this clonotype: Its ends do not fully match the called genes, so a read error is possible. The chain employs TRBV4-3 and TRBJ2-5, with 7 positions matching TRBD2. The assigned J gene may be wrong: the sequence end matches TRBJ2-1 better. Germline values: CDR1 LGHNA, CDR2 YSLEER. This CDR3 spans 14 amino acids. The CDR3 coding sequence is TGCACCAGCAGCCTCGGAAGGGGAGGGGATGAGCAGTTCTTC. It translates to CTSSLGRGGDEQFF.

With respect to this clonotype: At one of its ends the junction is not consistent with the germline gene, which may arise from a read error. V and J are TRBV6-2 or TRBV6-3 and TRBJ1-2; no reliable D call. The CDR3 sequence is 18 residues long. In germline, CDR1 is MNHEY, CDR2 SVGEGT. CDR3: CAGSYGERQVERNYGYTF. In nucleotides, the CDR3 is TGTGCCGGCAGTTACGGAGAACGACAAGTGGAAAGGAACTATGGCTACACCTTC.

The CDR3 nucleotides read TGTGCCAGCACCCGGGACAAGGGTTCCTACGAGCAGTACTTC. This codes for CASTRDKGSYEQYF. This chain links TRBV6-2 or TRBV6-3 with TRBJ2-7, with D maybe TRBD1 (6 bases). CDR3 size: 14 residues. V was cut by 7 bases and J by 1 base, with 14 bases left in between. The germline V gene encodes CDR1 MNHEY and CDR2 SVGEGT.

On this clonotype: At one of its ends the junction is not consistent with the germline gene, which may arise from a read error. This chain connects TRBV29-1 to TRBJ2-4, with 7 bases lining up with TRBD1. CDR1 is SQVTM and CDR2 is ANQGSEA in the germline V gene. This CDR3 has 15 residues. The CDR3 bases are TGCAGCGTTCGCGAGGACAGGCTAGCCAAAAACACTCAGTACTTC. It encodes CSVREDRLAKNTQYF. The variable domain in full, completed from reference TRBV29-1 and TRBJ2-4, reads SAVISQKPSRDICQRGTSLTIQCQVDSQVTMMFWYRQQPGQSLTLIATANQGSEATYESGFVIDKFPISRPNLTFSTLTVSNMSPEDSSIYLCSVREDRLAKNTQYFGAGTRLSVL.

The chain uses TRBV6-2 or TRBV6-3 and TRBJ2-5; D is perhaps TRBD1 (6 bases). The ends were cut back, 5 bases at V and 5 bases at J, with 18 bases in the middle. The CDR3 runs to 15 residues. Germline V gives CDR1 MNHEY, CDR2 SVGEGT. CDR3 coding DNA: TGTGCCAGCAGTGATTGGGGGCTTACCGGCGAGACCCAGTACTTC. This encodes CASSDWGLTGETQYF.

The chain combines TRBV3-1 with TRBJ2-1, with TRBD2 identical over 8 bases. The V gene end was trimmed by 3 bases and the J gene end by 4 bases; junction bases not matched to a gene: 5. Per germline, CDR1 LGHDT and CDR2 YNNKEL (reference sequence). CDR3 size: 15 residues. This CDR3 is CASSHRTSNYNEQFF. DNA for the CDR3: TGTGCCAGCAGCCACCGGACTAGCAATTACAATGAGCAGTTCTTC.